The clone carrying this TCR beta chain occurred a few times. Its target is not known. This entry belongs to a study of T cells after yellow fever vaccination. Across the study: Where fractions had low cell numbers, libraries were prepared from them with the SMART-Seq v4 Ultra Low Input RNA kit.

Regarding the study as a whole: The study found a weaker secondary response that peaked faster, day 5 versus 15. Post-booster repertoires again held most primary-vaccination clones (approximately 96% CD4, 75% to 90% CD8).

A process of 5'RACE template switching, which added a universal primer site and UMIs, was used to make TCR cDNA. MiXCR, applied by TCRdb to the 5' RACE reads, yields one record per CDR3 protein. Of 150,000 to 200,000 distinct CDR3 sequences listed, approximately 11% are singletons. Material: CD8+ T cells sorted from PBMCs, obtained 15 days after the yellow fever booster vaccination. This sequence was found in a man aged 18-30 years who received the YFV17D yellow fever vaccine.

The CDR3 nucleotides are TGCAGTGCTGGCACAGGGATTGCATACACTGAAGCTTTCTTT. Translating it yields CSAGTGIAYTEAFF. The J gene is TRBJ1-1, the V gene TRBV20-1; possibly TRBD1 for D (6 bases). The germline V gene encodes CDR1 DFQATT and CDR2 SNEGSKA (reference sequence). The CDR3 has 14 amino acids. Trimming shortened V by 5 bases and J by 3 bases, and 16 bases separated the two germline ends.